This T cell receptor beta chain was documented in a study of T cell repertoires in cytomegalovirus infection. Study at large: Public TCR beta signature analysis indicated the presence of both CMV infection and matching HLA type. Study results and caveats: CMV-specific HLA-C-restricted TCR beta clonotypes dominated the ex vivo response. Cumulative public TCR beta family frequency identified CMV carriers with the relevant HLA.

TCRdb reprocessed the reads via MiXCR and lists one record per CDR3 protein. The sample holds roughly 200,000 distinct CDR3 sequences, about a tenth seen once. Germline V gives CDR1 SGHTA, CDR2 FQGNSA. V trimming: 1 base; J trimming: 6 bases; junction bases outside the gene matches: 8. This CDR3 has 16 amino acids. This clonotype was detected ten times or more. Its matching antigen is unknown. Material for sequencing was PBMCs. The receptor's source is a human donor in good health (CMV status not recorded). Some clones in this sample may be carry-over from other donors' samples. V and J are TRBV7-2 and TRBJ2-3; 9 bases agree with TRBD2. This chain's CDR3 is CASSLVRGGRRDTQYF. The CDR3 region has the DNA TGTGCCAGCAGCTTAGTGCGGGGGGGCCGGCGGGATACGCAGTATTTT.